The sequence of this T cell receptor beta chain was determined in a study of post-analysis software for immune sequencing data. Overall study results and limits: Included in a set of a few TRBV segments more frequent in patients than controls were TRBV5-6, TRBV5-1 and TRBV20-1. F-measure co-clustering was strong for batch-matched samples.

Tagging with unique molecular identifiers was a feature of the TCR beta cDNA libraries. TCRdb ran MiXCR on the PCR reads and lists one entry per CDR3 protein. The data show roughly 540,000 distinct CDR3 sequences, around 36% seen once. This clonotype was counted many times. Antigen unknown. The V gene lost 6 bases and the J gene lost 4 bases, with 15 bases spanning the gap. Germline V gene lookup returns CDR1 DFQATT and CDR2 SNEGSKA (reference sequence). The CDR3 loop spans 13 amino acids. The receptor comes from a girl aged 2-17 years with multiple sclerosis. Material: blood. This chain links TRBV20-1 with TRBJ1-2; D remains ambiguous. DNA for the CDR3: TGCAGTGCCCAATACACCGTGTTCTATGGCTACACCTTC. It yields the protein CSAQYTVFYGYTF.